Below are 25 T cell receptor beta chains sequenced from a single sample in a study of blood T cell repertoires in COVID-19. The protocol was immunoSEQ multiplex PCR, while the TCRdb copy is restricted to in-frame clones and leaves out a portion. This sample has under 200,000 clones, with almost 85% found just once. The specimen sequenced was peripheral blood. The source of these receptors is a man between 18 and 29 years old with active or convalescent COVID-19.

The sample holds a few counts of this clone. V gene TRBV12-3 or TRBV12-4 combines with J gene TRBJ1-2; D gene unclear. This CDR3 is built from 13 residues. Trimming removed 6 bases from V and 6 bases from J, with 14 bases in between. DNA for the CDR3: TGTGCCAGCAGCCCCTTAAGCGGGGATGGCTACACCTTC. This translates into CASSPLSGDGYTF.

This chain joins TRBV2 and TRBJ1-2, with TRBD1 matching 7 bases. The trim removed 8 bases at V and 2 bases at J, leaving 20 bases unmatched. CDR3 length: 18 amino acids. CDR1 SNHLY and CDR2 FYNNEI come from the germline V gene. CDR3 nucleotides: TGTGCCAGCCTGGGACAGCTTACACTTATCACGCTAAACTATGGCTACACCTTC. It specifies CASLGQLTLITLNYGYTF.

This clone was counted between two and nine times. The chain recombines TRBV30 with TRBJ1-1; D might be TRBD1 (6 bases). CDR3 size: 13 residues. Germline V gene data show CDR1 as GTSNPN and CDR2 as SVGIG (reference sequence). Trimming took off 1 base at V and 1 base at J, with 7 bases between the two ends. In nucleotides, the CDR3 is TGTGCCTGGAGTGAGGGACAGAACACTGAAGCTTTCTTT. It codes for CAWSEGQNTEAFF. The variable domain in full, with the rest retrieved from reference TRBV30 and TRBJ1-1, is SQTIHQWPATLVQPVGSPLSLECTVEGTSNPNLYWYRQAAGRGLQLLFYSVGIGQISSEVPQNLSASRPQDRQFILSSKKLLLSDSGFYLCAWSEGQNTEAFFGQGTRLTVV.

V usage is TRBV28 and J usage is TRBJ1-6; 9 bases fit TRBD1. With 4 bases clipped from V and 10 bases from J, the junction kept 8 bases outside the gene matches. CDR3 length: 15 amino acids. CDR1 MDHEN and CDR2 SYDVKM come from the germline V gene. The CDR3 DNA reads as TGTGCCAGCAGTTCGCAGGGACAGGGTAAATCACCCCTCCACTTT. Translated, it gives CASSSQGQGKSPLHF.

This clone was recorded only once. The J gene is TRBJ2-3, the V gene TRBV5-4; perhaps TRBD1 as D (6 bases). This CDR3 region has 14 residues. V was pared by 0 bases and J by 5 bases, with 10 bases between. CDR1 and CDR2 from the germline V gene are SGHNT and YYREEE (reference sequence). CDR3 DNA sequence: TGTGCCAGCAGCTTGGGGGGGCAGGTAGATACGCAGTATTTT. Amino acid sequence: CASSLGGQVDTQYF.

V gene TRBV28 combines with J gene TRBJ1-4, with D perhaps matching TRBD1 (5 bases). V was cut by 5 bases and J by 8 bases, with 18 bases left in between. CDR3 size: 15 residues. The V gene's germline CDR1 is MDHEN and CDR2 SYDVKM. The CDR3, as DNA: TGTGCCAGCAGTACTACAGGTCCCCCTGCGGAAAAACTGTTTTTT. Translated: CASSTTGPPAEKLFF.

The chain uses TRBV12-3 or TRBV12-4 and TRBJ1-6; D unresolved. Trimming removed 6 bases at V and 7 bases at J, with 10 bases between. CDR3 length: 13 residues. Here the CDR3 DNA reads TGTGCCAGCAGGGGCGGGAGAAATTCACCCCTCCACTTT. The encoded protein is CASRGGRNSPLHF.

The chain couples TRBV7-9 to TRBJ1-2, with a weak D call TRBD1 (5 bases). From germline, CDR1 is SEHNR and CDR2 FQNEAQ (reference sequence). V gave up 4 bases and J gave up 3 bases, with 9 bases separating them. The CDR3 spans 13 residues. CDR3 sequence (DNA): TGTGCCAGCAGCTCGACAGAGGACTATGGCTACACCTTC. This encodes CASSSTEDYGYTF.

This rearrangement joins TRBV25-1 to TRBJ2-4, with a tentative D call TRBD2 (6 bases). Looked up from germline, CDR1 is MGHDK and CDR2 is SYGVNS. This CDR3 comprises 17 residues. Trimming left V 7 bases short and J 6 bases short, with 25 bases between. CDR3 in DNA: TGTGCCAGCACTCCAACACGTGGAGGGCGAGCCTCAAACATTCAGTACTTC. Translation gives CASTPTRGGRASNIQYF.

The V gene is TRBV2, the J gene TRBJ1-2; the D gene is possibly TRBD1 (5 bases). The length of the CDR3 is 15 residues. V lost 7 bases and J lost 3, with 18 bases in between. From germline, CDR1 is SNHLY and CDR2 FYNNEI. CDR3 sequence (DNA): TGTGCCAGCATGCCCAGGGCGAATCTCCACTATGGCTACACCTTC. Its translation: CASMPRANLHYGYTF.

The J gene is TRBJ2-7, the V gene TRBV18, with D uncertain. There are 11 residues in the CDR3. With 3 bases removed from V and 5 bases from J, the gap between germline ends came to 5 bases. Germline assignment: CDR1 KGHSH and CDR2 LQKENI. In DNA form, the CDR3 reads TGTGCCAGCTCACCGAGTAACGAGCAGTACTTC. It encodes CASSPSNEQYF.

This clone has just a few counts. The chain links TRBV15 to TRBJ1-3; 9 nucleotides line up with TRBD1. This CDR3 is built from 17 residues. Germline V lookup: CDR1 LNHNV, CDR2 YYDKDF (reference sequence). The V segment lost 2 bases and the J segment 0 bases; nucleotides outside the gene matches: 5. The CDR3 DNA reads TGTGCCACCAGCAGAACCGGGACAGGGCTCTCTGGAAACACCATATATTTT. Amino acid sequence: CATSRTGTGLSGNTIYF. Drawing the rest from reference TRBV15 and TRBJ1-3, the complete variable domain is DAMVIQNPRYQVTQFGKPVTLSCSQTLNHNVMYWYQQKSSQAPKLLFHYYDKDFNNEADTPDNFQSRRPNTSFCFLDIRSPGLGDTAMYLCATSRTGTGLSGNTIYFGEGSWLTVV.

Comments on this clone: Other DNA sequences in the sample encode the same CDR3. This sequence joins TRBV12-3 or TRBV12-4 and TRBJ2-5, with 8 bases fitting TRBD1. The length of the CDR3 is 13 residues. Unmatched junction bases numbered 1, after V lost 3 bases and J lost 4 bases. CDR3 sequence reads: CASSFRGRETQYF. The CDR3 nucleotides are TGTGCCAGCAGTTTCAGGGGGCGAGAGACCCAGTACTTC.

The V call is TRBV7-8, the J call TRBJ2-1; the match to TRBD2 covers 12 bases. J lost 4 bases, V lost 2 bases, and 6 bases had no gene match. Germline CDR1 and CDR2: SGHVS and FQNEAQ. CDR3 length equals 17 residues. CDR3 sequence reads: CASSLSRTSGIYNEQFF. The CDR3 DNA is TGTGCCAGCAGCTTATCGAGGACTAGCGGGATTTACAATGAGCAGTTCTTC.

This chain links TRBV28 with TRBJ1-2; TRBD1 matches at 7 bases. This CDR3 has 14 residues. V lost 5 bases, J lost 3 bases, and 6 bases stayed unmatched. CDR1 and CDR2 from the germline V gene are MDHEN and SYDVKM. The CDR3 loop reads CASSTGTAHYGYTF. The CDR3 DNA is TGTGCCAGCAGTACCGGGACAGCACACTATGGCTACACCTTC.

The CDR3 DNA reads TGTGCCAGCAGCCTACGACAGGGGGCGCCCGGGGAGCTGTTTTTT. This translates into CASSLRQGAPGELFF. This chain uses TRBV5-4 with TRBJ2-2, with TRBD1 matching over 10 bases. Looked up from germline, CDR1 is SGHNT and CDR2 is YYREEE (reference sequence). This CDR3 contains 15 residues. Germline trimming cut 4 bases from V and 6 bases from J; bases unmatched to any gene: 6.

J is TRBJ1-5 and V is TRBV10-2; 8 nucleotides line up with TRBD1. There are 14 residues in the CDR3. Per germline, CDR1 WSHSY and CDR2 SAAADI. After removal of 0 bases from V and 6 bases from J, the junction contained 1 base not matched to a gene. CDR3 in amino acids: CASSESDRAQPQHF. CDR3 nucleotides: TGCGCCAGCAGTGAGTCGGACAGGGCTCAGCCCCAGCATTTT.

This clone was detected only once. The chain has TRBV18 and TRBJ1-2, with D maybe TRBD1 (5 bases). Trimming shortened V by 3 bases and J by 5 bases, and 16 bases separated the two germline ends. CDR3 length equals 15 residues. CDR1 and CDR2 from the germline V gene are KGHSH and LQKENI. The DNA for the CDR3 is TGTGCCAGCTCACCTCAGGGAGGGCGAGATTATGGCTACACCTTC. This sequence encodes CASSPQGGRDYGYTF.

The chain employs TRBV4-2 and TRBJ2-3, with D perhaps matching TRBD2 (5 bases). The length of the CDR3 is 15 residues. Germline values: CDR1 LGHNA, CDR2 YNFKEQ. V lost 0 bases to trimming and J lost 1 base, with 8 bases between them. Here the CDR3 reads CASSQDYGGTDTQYF. For the CDR3, the DNA is TGTGCCAGCAGCCAAGATTACGGGGGCACAGATACGCAGTATTTT.

This chain links TRBV5-8 with TRBJ2-3; D unresolved. The germline V gene has CDR1 SGHTS and CDR2 YDEGEE. The CDR3 contains 14 residues. V shed 5 bases and J shed 3 bases, with 13 bases lying between them. The CDR3 sequence is CASRPAFATDTQYF. CDR3 bases: TGTGCCAGCAGGCCTGCGTTTGCGACAGATACGCAGTATTTT.

This clone has only a few counts. The rearrangement links TRBV4-3 to TRBJ1-2; weak D call: TRBD1 (6 bases). Per germline, CDR1 LGHNA and CDR2 YSLEER. CDR3 size: 16 residues. V lost 3 bases, J lost 7 bases, and 21 bases lay in between. The CDR3 protein is CASSHSSRGPGGGYTF. DNA of the CDR3: TGCGCCAGCAGCCACTCTTCCAGGGGCCCAGGAGGTGGCTACACCTTC.

The genes are TRBV19 and TRBJ2-2; 9 nucleotides line up with TRBD2. V trimming: 6 bases; J trimming: 7 bases; junction bases outside the gene matches: 12. This CDR3 spans 16 amino acids. CDR1 and CDR2 from the germline V gene are LNHDA and SQIVND (reference sequence). The CDR3 DNA is TGTGCCAGTAGGCTCTCGGGACTAGCAGGCGGCGGGGAGCTGTTTTTT. This translates into CASRLSGLAGGGELFF.

V gene TRBV3-1 (or the pseudogene TRBV3-2) combines with J gene TRBJ2-3; a weak D match, TRBD2 (7 bases). V lost 10 bases, J lost 4 bases, and 24 bases lay in between. The CDR3 consists of 16 residues. Germline-derived CDR1 and CDR2 are LGHDT and YNNKEL (reference sequence). The CDR3 DNA reads as TGTGCCACCTCCCCCTGGGGGGGGGCCAGGGCAGATACGCAGTATTTT. It codes for CATSPWGGARADTQYF.

This rearrangement joins TRBV5-4 to TRBJ1-5, with D perhaps matching TRBD1 (6 bases). Trimming took 7 bases from V and 2 from J, leaving 10 bases between them. The CDR3 contains 13 residues. CDR1 and CDR2 from the germline V gene are SGHNT and YYREEE (reference sequence). The chain's CDR3 is CASSQGGNQPQHF. For the CDR3, the DNA is TGTGCCAGCTCACAGGGAGGCAATCAGCCCCAGCATTTT.

The gene calls are TRBV7-9 and TRBJ2-7; TRBD1 aligns across 7 bases. The V gene's germline CDR1 is SEHNR and CDR2 FQNEAQ (reference sequence). The V gene end was trimmed by 5 bases and the J gene end by 0 bases; junction bases not matched to a gene: 7. This CDR3 region has 15 residues. The CDR3 coding sequence is TGTGCCAGCAGCACGGGACAGTTAAGCTCCTACGAGCAGTACTTC. Amino acid sequence: CASSTGQLSSYEQYF.